This T cell receptor beta chain was identified during a study of radiotherapy plus CTLA-4 blockade in lung cancer. Across the whole study: Disease control was achieved by 31% of patients, and objective responses by more than 15%.

Method: immunoSEQ multiplex PCR; TCRdb's copy keeps in-frame clones and lacks some. The table includes tens of thousands of clones, 85% to 90% detected once. Details on this clone: The target antigen is unknown.

Whole-study findings and limits: Early clone dynamics of blood T cells, plus interferon-beta, reportedly predicted response best. TCR clones from tumors expanded in blood after radiotherapy plus ipilimumab.

Germline V gene sequence: CDR1 MDHEN, CDR2 SYDVKM. V was cut by 6 bases and J by 7 bases, with 14 bases left in between. The CDR3 has 13 amino acids. Enrolled patients, whose metastatic non-small-cell lung cancer was chemo-refractory, received focal radiation plus CTLA-4 blockade with ipilimumab. This rearrangement joins TRBV28 to TRBJ2-3, with D possibly being TRBD2 (6 bases). The sample in question was peripheral blood, obtained from a patient treated with radiotherapy plus ipilimumab. This receptor was obtained from a human donor with non-small cell lung cancer that progressed on radiotherapy plus ipilimumab. The CDR3: CASRGLSTNTQYF. In nucleotides, the CDR3 is TGTGCCAGCAGGGGACTGAGTACTAATACGCAGTATTTT. The whole variable domain, filled in from reference TRBV28 and TRBJ2-3, reads DVKVTQSSRYLVKRTGEKVFLECVQDMDHENMFWYRQDPGLGLRLIYFSYDVKMKEKGDIPEGYSVSREKKERFSLILESASTNQTSMYLCASRGLSTNTQYFGPGTRLTVL.